Presented here are 2 T cell receptor beta chains from one specimen sequenced in a study of neoadjuvant anti-PD-1 for oral cavity cancer. This sample's time point: after neoadjuvant nivolumab, at surgical resection. The method was immunoSEQ multiplex PCR; TCRdb's version includes in-frame clones alone and lacks a portion of them. The profile covers 73,000 or so clones, with 70% to 90% appearing a single time and roughly 3.4% taken by the ten largest. Sequences were derived from PBMCs, sampled after nivolumab (anti-PD-1) treatment. Every receptor here comes from a person aged 40 to 85 with oral cavity squamous cell carcinoma.

The chain couples TRBV7-2 to TRBJ2-1; the match to TRBD2 covers 8 bases. CDR3 size: 17 residues. J was trimmed by 6 bases and V by 5 bases; bases with no gene match: 15. The germline V gene encodes CDR1 SGHTA and CDR2 FQGNSA. CDR3 nucleotide sequence: TGTGCCAGCAGCATGTCGGCTGTCGGGAGGGCCCTCAATGAGCAGTTCTTC. This translates into CASSMSAVGRALNEQFF. Looking up the rest from reference TRBV7-2 and TRBJ2-1 gives the full variable domain: GAGVSQSPSNKVTEKGKDVELRCDPISGHTALYWYRQSLGQGLEFLIYFQGNSAPDKSGLPSDRFSAERTGGSVSTLTIQRTQQEDSAVYLCASSMSAVGRALNEQFFGPGTRLTVL.

The chain is built from TRBV15 and TRBJ2-5, with D tentatively TRBD1 (6 bases). CDR1 is LNHNV and CDR2 is YYDKDF in the germline V gene (reference sequence). V lost 1 base and J 1 base, leaving 7 bases between the germline ends. The CDR3 length is 14 residues. The DNA of the CDR3 is TGTGCCACCAGCAGAGGAGGGGGCCAAGAGACCCAGTACTTC. This encodes CATSRGGGQETQYF.